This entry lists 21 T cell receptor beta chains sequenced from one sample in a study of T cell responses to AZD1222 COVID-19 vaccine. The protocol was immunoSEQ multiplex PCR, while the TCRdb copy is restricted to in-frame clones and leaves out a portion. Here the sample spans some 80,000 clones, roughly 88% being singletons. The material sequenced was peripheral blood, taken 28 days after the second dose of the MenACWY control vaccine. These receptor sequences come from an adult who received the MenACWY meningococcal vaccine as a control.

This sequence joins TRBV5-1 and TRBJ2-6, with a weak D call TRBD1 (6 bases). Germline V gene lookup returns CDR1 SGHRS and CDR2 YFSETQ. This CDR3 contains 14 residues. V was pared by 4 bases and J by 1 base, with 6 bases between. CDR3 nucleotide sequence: TGCGCCAGCAGCACAGGGTCTGGGGCCAACGTCCTGACTTTC. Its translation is CASSTGSGANVLTF.

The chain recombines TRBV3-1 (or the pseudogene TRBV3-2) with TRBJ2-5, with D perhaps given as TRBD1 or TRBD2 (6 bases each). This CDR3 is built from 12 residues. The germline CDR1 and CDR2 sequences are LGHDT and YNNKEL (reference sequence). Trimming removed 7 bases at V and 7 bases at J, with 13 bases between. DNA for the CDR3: TGTGCCAGCAACGGGGGCGGTGGGACCCAGTACTTC. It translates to CASNGGGGTQYF.

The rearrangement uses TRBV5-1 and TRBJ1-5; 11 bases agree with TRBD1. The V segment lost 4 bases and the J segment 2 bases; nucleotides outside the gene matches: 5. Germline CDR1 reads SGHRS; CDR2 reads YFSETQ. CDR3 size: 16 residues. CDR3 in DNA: TGCGCCAGCAGCCCGGGGACAGGGGGAGGCAATCAGCCCCAGCATTTT. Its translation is CASSPGTGGGNQPQHF. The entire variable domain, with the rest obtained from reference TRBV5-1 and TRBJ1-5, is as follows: KAGVTQTPRYLIKTRGQQVTLSCSPISGHRSVSWYQQTPGQGLQFLFEYFSETQRNKGNFPGRFSGRQFSNSRSEMNVSTLELGDSALYLCASSPGTGGGNQPQHFGDGTRLSIL.

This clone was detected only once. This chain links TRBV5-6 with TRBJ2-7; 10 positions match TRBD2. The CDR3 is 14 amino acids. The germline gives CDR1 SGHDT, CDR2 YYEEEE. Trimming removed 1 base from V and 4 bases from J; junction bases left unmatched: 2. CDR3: CASSLTSGAYEQYF. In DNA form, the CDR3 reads TGTGCCAGCAGCTTGACTAGCGGGGCGTACGAGCAGTACTTC. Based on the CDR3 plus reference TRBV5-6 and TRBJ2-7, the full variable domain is DAGVTQSPTHLIKTRGQQVTLRCSPKSGHDTVSWYQQALGQGPQFIFQYYEEEERQRGNFPDRFSGHQFPNYSSELNVNALLLGDSALYLCASSLTSGAYEQYFGPGTRLTVT.

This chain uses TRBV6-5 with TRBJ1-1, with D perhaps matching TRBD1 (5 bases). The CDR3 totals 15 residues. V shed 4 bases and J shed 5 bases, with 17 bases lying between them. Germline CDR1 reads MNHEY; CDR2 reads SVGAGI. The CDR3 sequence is CASSSGAGGGTEAFF. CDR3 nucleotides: TGTGCCAGCAGTTCCGGAGCAGGTGGGGGGACTGAAGCTTTCTTT.

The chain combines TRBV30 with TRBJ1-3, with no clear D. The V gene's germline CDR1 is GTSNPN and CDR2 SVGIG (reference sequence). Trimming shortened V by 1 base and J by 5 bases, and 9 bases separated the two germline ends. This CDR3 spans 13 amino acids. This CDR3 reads CAWSALFRNTIYF. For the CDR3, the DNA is TGTGCCTGGAGTGCCCTCTTTAGAAACACCATATATTTT. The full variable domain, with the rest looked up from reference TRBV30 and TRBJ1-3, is SQTIHQWPATLVQPVGSPLSLECTVEGTSNPNLYWYRQAAGRGLQLLFYSVGIGQISSEVPQNLSASRPQDRQFILSSKKLLLSDSGFYLCAWSALFRNTIYFGEGSWLTVV.

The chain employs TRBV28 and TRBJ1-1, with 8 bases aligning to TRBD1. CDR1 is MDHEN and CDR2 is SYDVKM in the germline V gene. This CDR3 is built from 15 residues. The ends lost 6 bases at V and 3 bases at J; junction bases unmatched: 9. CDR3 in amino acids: CASSPTTGGYTEAFF. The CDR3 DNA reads TGTGCCAGCAGCCCAACTACAGGGGGATACACTGAAGCTTTCTTT.

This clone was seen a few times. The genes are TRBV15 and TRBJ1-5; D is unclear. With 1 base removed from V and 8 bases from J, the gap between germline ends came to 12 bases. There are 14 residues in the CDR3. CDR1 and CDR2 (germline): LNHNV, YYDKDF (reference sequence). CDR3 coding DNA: TGTGCCACCAGCAGAGCGGGCATCGCGGAGCCCCAGCATTTT. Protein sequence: CATSRAGIAEPQHF.

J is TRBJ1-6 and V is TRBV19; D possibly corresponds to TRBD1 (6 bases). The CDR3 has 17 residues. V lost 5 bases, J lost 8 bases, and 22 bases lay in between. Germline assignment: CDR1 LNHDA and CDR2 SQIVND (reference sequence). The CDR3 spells CASSPINRQEGDSPLHF. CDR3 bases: TGTGCCAGTAGTCCTATAAACCGACAGGAAGGTGATTCACCCCTCCACTTT.

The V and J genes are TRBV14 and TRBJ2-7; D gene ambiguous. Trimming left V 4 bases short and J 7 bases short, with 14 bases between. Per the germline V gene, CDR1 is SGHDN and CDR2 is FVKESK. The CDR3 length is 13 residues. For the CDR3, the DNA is TGTGCCAGCAGCCGTACCCACATGGGGGAGCAGTACTTC. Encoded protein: CASSRTHMGEQYF. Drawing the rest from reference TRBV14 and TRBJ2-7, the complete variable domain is EAGVTQFPSHSVIEKGQTVTLRCDPISGHDNLYWYRRVMGKEIKFLLHFVKESKQDESGMPNNRFLAERTGGTYSTLKVQPAELEDSGVYFCASSRTHMGEQYFGPGTRLTVT.

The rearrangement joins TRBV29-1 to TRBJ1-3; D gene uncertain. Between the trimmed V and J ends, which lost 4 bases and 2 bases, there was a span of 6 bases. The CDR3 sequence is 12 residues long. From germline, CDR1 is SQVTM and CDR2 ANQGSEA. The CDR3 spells CSVADTGNTIYF. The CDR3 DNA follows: TGCAGCGTTGCTGACACTGGAAACACCATATATTTT.

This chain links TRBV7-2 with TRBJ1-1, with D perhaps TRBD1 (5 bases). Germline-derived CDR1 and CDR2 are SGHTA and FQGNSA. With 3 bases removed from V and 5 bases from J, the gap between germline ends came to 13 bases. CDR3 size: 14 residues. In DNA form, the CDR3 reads TGTGCCAGCAGCTTTAGCCAGGGCGGTACTGAAGCTTTCTTT. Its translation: CASSFSQGGTEAFF.

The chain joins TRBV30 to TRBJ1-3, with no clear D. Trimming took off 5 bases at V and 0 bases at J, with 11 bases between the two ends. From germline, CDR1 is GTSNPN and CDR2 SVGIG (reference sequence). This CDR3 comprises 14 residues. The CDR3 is CAWASGHSGNTIYF. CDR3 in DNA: TGTGCCTGGGCATCTGGGCACTCTGGAAACACCATATATTTT. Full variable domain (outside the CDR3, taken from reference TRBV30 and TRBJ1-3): SQTIHQWPATLVQPVGSPLSLECTVEGTSNPNLYWYRQAAGRGLQLLFYSVGIGQISSEVPQNLSASRPQDRQFILSSKKLLLSDSGFYLCAWASGHSGNTIYFGEGSWLTVV.

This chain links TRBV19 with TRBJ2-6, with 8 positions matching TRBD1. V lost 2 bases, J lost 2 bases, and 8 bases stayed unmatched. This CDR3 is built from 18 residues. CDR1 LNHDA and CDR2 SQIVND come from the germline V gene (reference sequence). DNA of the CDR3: TGTGCCAGTAGTATACTGGGGACAGGTCGCCCTGGGGCCAACGTCCTGACTTTC. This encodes CASSILGTGRPGANVLTF.

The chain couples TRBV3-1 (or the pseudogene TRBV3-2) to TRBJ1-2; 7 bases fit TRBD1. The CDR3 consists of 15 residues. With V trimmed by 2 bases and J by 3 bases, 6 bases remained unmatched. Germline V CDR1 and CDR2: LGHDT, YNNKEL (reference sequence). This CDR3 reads CASSQMAGQHYGYTF. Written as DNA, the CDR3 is TGTGCCAGCAGCCAAATGGCGGGACAGCACTATGGCTACACCTTC.

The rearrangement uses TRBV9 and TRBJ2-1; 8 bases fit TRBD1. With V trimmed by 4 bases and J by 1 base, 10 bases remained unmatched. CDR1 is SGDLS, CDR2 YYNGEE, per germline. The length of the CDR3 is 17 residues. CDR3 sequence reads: CASSSPGQGRSYNEQFF. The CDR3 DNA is TGTGCCAGCAGCTCCCCCGGACAGGGACGGTCCTACAATGAGCAGTTCTTC.

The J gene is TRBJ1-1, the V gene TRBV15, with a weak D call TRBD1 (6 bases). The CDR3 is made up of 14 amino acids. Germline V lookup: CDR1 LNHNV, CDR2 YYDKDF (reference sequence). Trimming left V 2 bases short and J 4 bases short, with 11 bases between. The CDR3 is CATSRRQGFTEAFF. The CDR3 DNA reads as TGTGCCACCAGCAGACGGCAGGGGTTCACTGAAGCTTTCTTT.

The CDR3, as DNA: TGTGCCAGTGCTTCGAACTGGGGCTACACCTTC. As protein: CASASNWGYTF. The chain employs TRBV6-5 and TRBJ1-2; the D is unclear. The germline gives CDR1 MNHEY, CDR2 SVGAGI. The CDR3 is made up of 11 amino acids. Trimming shortened V by 9 bases and J by 8 bases, and 13 bases separated the two germline ends.

CDR3 in amino acids: CASIQSSYNSPLHF. The CDR3 coding sequence is TGTGCCAGCATACAGAGCTCCTATAATTCACCCCTCCACTTT. This rearrangement joins TRBV28 to TRBJ1-6; D unresolved. Germline-derived CDR1 and CDR2 are MDHEN and SYDVKM. V lost 7 bases and J lost 0, with 7 bases in between. The CDR3 loop spans 14 amino acids.

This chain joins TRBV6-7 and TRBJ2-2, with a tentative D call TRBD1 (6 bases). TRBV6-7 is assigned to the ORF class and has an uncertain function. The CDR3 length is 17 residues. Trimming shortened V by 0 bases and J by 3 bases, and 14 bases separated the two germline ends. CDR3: CASSYSFRTDHTGELFF. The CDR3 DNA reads TGTGCCAGCAGTTACTCGTTTAGGACAGACCACACCGGGGAGCTGTTTTTT.

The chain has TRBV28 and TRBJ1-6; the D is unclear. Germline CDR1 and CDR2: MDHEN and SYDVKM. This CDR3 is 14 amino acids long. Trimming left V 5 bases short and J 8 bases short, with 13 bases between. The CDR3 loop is CASSPALGYSPLHF. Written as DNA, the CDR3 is TGTGCCAGCAGTCCAGCGTTGGGCTATTCACCCCTCCACTTT.